The next 30 T cell receptor beta chains were all read from a single sample in a study of blood T cells in healthy people across ages. For the second PCR, which ran for about 6 to 11 cycles, a sample-barcoded 5' primer and a J-beta primer mix were used. TCRdb processed the 5' RACE reads anew with MiXCR; each CDR3 protein has one entry. The data hold hundreds of thousands of distinct CDR3 sequences, with about 27% observed a single time. The sample was also linked to a second study, of T cells of mothers and their children.

Sequencing was carried out using blood. The receptors stem from a boy between 2 and 10 years old in good health.

The chain couples TRBV27 to TRBJ2-1; 9 nucleotides align to TRBD2. Germline loops: CDR1 MNHEY, CDR2 SMNVEV (reference sequence). The V and J ends lost 5 bases and 13 bases, in that order; junction bases with no gene match: 9. The CDR3 is made up of 13 amino acids. In DNA, the CDR3 is TGTGCCAGCAGTCATGGTAGCGGGAGCCCCCAGTTCTTC. It codes for CASSHGSGSPQFF.

The V call is TRBV12-3 or TRBV12-4, the J call TRBJ1-2; D perhaps matches TRBD1 (5 bases). The CDR3 is 14 amino acids. V was shortened by 4 bases and J by 8 bases, with 17 bases between the two germline ends. The CDR3 region is CASSSGLQRGGYTF. The CDR3 DNA follows: TGTGCCAGCAGTTCGGGACTCCAACGAGGAGGCTACACCTTC.

The chain has TRBV7-8 and TRBJ1-2; 10 nucleotides match TRBD1. CDR1 is SGHVS, CDR2 FQNEAQ, per germline. CDR3 length: 17 residues. V was clipped by 5 bases and J by 5 bases; unmatched bases: 14. The CDR3: CASSPSRLGTGVYGYTF. CDR3 sequence (DNA): TGTGCCAGCAGCCCAAGCCGGTTAGGGACAGGGGTTTATGGCTACACCTTC.

The rearrangement joins TRBV7-9 to TRBJ2-5, with a tentative D call TRBD1 (5 bases). Per the germline V gene, CDR1 is SEHNR and CDR2 is FQNEAQ (reference sequence). V dropped 5 bases and J dropped 5 bases, with 12 bases sitting between them. This CDR3 comprises 13 residues. CDR3 amino acids: CASSRRWGETQYF. CDR3 nucleotides: TGTGCCAGCAGCCGACGTTGGGGCGAGACCCAGTACTTC.

The gene calls are TRBV27 and TRBJ2-6, with 10 bases identical to TRBD1. This CDR3 is 18 amino acids long. Germline assignment: CDR1 MNHEY and CDR2 SMNVEV (reference sequence). Germline trimming cut 3 bases from V and 2 bases from J; bases unmatched to any gene: 7. This chain's CDR3 is CASSLGQGLKAGANVLTF. The CDR3, as DNA: TGTGCCAGCAGTTTGGGACAGGGGCTCAAGGCTGGGGCCAACGTCCTGACTTTC. The entire variable domain, with the rest obtained from reference TRBV27 and TRBJ2-6, is as follows: EAQVTQNPRYLITVTGKKLTVTCSQNMNHEYMSWYRQDPGLGLRQIYYSMNVEVTDKGDVPEGYKVSRKEKRNFPLILESPSPNQTSLYFCASSLGQGLKAGANVLTFGAGSRLTVL.

The chain recombines TRBV6-5 with TRBJ2-2; weak D call: TRBD2 (6 bases). Germline CDR1 is MNHEY and CDR2 is SVGAGI. This CDR3 is 15 amino acids long. Trimming stripped 7 bases from V and 0 bases from J, with 12 bases between. The chain's CDR3 is CASNAGYANTGELFF. CDR3 coding DNA: TGTGCCAGCAATGCGGGGTACGCGAACACCGGGGAGCTGTTTTTT.

This clonotype was recorded a few times. This chain links TRBV3-1 with TRBJ2-7; TRBD2 matches at 9 bases. The CDR3 is 14 residues long. The germline V gene encodes CDR1 LGHDT and CDR2 YNNKEL (reference sequence). The V and J ends lost 0 bases and 6 bases, in that order; junction bases with no gene match: 3. CDR3 DNA sequence: TGTGCCAGCAGCCAAGATAGCGGGAGCGGCGAGCAGTACTTC. Amino acid sequence: CASSQDSGSGEQYF.

The V gene is TRBV11-2, the J gene TRBJ2-7; D perhaps matches TRBD2 (6 bases). In germline, CDR1 is SGHAT, CDR2 FQNNGV. V lost 1 base to trimming and J lost 0 bases, with 10 bases between them. The CDR3 runs to 15 residues. CDR3 coding DNA: TGTGCCAGCAGCTTAGTGGCGGGGCTCTCCTACGAGCAGTACTTC. It yields the protein CASSLVAGLSYEQYF.

This clonotype was seen many times. In DNA form, the CDR3 reads TGCAGTGCTTTTAGCGGAGCTGGGGGTTTGCATGAGCAGTTCTTC. Translating it yields CSAFSGAGGLHEQFF. This sequence joins TRBV20-1 and TRBJ2-1; perhaps TRBD2 as D (6 bases). Germline V CDR1 and CDR2: DFQATT, SNEGSKA (reference sequence). There are 15 residues in the CDR3. V was shortened by 5 bases and J by 8 bases, with 22 bases between the two germline ends.

The chain uses TRBV2 and TRBJ2-5, with 9 nucleotides matching TRBD1. Per germline, CDR1 SNHLY and CDR2 FYNNEI. The trim removed 6 bases at V and 11 bases at J, leaving 13 bases unmatched. The CDR3 spans 14 residues. Here the CDR3 DNA reads TGTGCCAGCAGGGCCCTTGGGACAGGGAGTGTGCAGTACTTC. The encoded protein is CASRALGTGSVQYF. The complete variable domain, with remaining parts taken from reference TRBV2 and TRBJ2-5, reads EPEVTQTPSHQVTQMGQEVILRCVPISNHLYFYWYRQILGQKVEFLVSFYNNEISEKSEIFDDQFSVERPDGSNFTLKIRSTKLEDSAMYFCASRALGTGSVQYFGPGTRLLVL.

This chain connects TRBV29-1 to TRBJ1-4; 11 bases match TRBD1. Germline values: CDR1 SQVTM, CDR2 ANQGSEA. The CDR3 consists of 14 residues. The junction had 6 bases not matched to a gene; V was cut back by 4 bases and J by 8 bases. The CDR3 DNA is TGCAGCGTTGTTGGACAGGGGGCGAGGGAAAAACTGTTTTTT. This translates into CSVVGQGAREKLFF.

J is TRBJ2-5 and V is TRBV20-1; D is unclear. The germline V and J ends were trimmed by 8 bases and 5 bases, with 12 bases remaining between them. Germline CDR1 reads DFQATT; CDR2 reads SNEGSKA (reference sequence). This CDR3 spans 11 amino acids. The CDR3 bases are TGCAGTTTAGGGTTTGGGGAGACCCAGTACTTC. This translates into CSLGFGETQYF.

This clonotype showed up just a few times. The chain employs TRBV14 and TRBJ2-2, with a weak D call TRBD1 (6 bases). V lost 4 bases and J lost 10, with 19 bases in between. From germline, CDR1 is SGHDN and CDR2 FVKESK. This CDR3 contains 15 residues. CDR3 in amino acids: CASSRNRVLVEELFF. The CDR3 DNA follows: TGTGCCAGCAGCCGGAACAGGGTCCTAGTTGAGGAGCTGTTTTTT.

The chain links TRBV12-3 or TRBV12-4 to TRBJ2-1; perhaps TRBD1 as D (5 bases). The length of the CDR3 is 16 residues. V gave up 8 bases and J gave up 4 bases, with 21 bases separating them. CDR3 protein: CASRPSFRGTYNEQFF. In DNA form, the CDR3 reads TGTGCCAGCCGTCCCTCATTTAGGGGTACGTACAATGAGCAGTTCTTC.

The chain uses TRBV10-3 and TRBJ2-5, with a tentative D call TRBD1 (6 bases). Per the germline V gene, CDR1 is ENHRY and CDR2 is SYGVKD. V gave up 4 bases and J gave up 2 bases, with 8 bases separating them. The CDR3 is 13 residues long. Here the CDR3 DNA reads TGTGCCATCAGTGCCGACAGGCAAGAGACCCAGTACTTC. Translating it yields CAISADRQETQYF.

This clonotype came up a few times. The chain recombines TRBV10-3 with TRBJ2-3; D is tentatively TRBD1 or TRBD2 (5 bases each). The CDR3 contains 15 residues. The V gene lost 4 bases and the J gene lost 2 bases, with 13 bases spanning the gap. CDR1 is ENHRY and CDR2 is SYGVKD in the germline V gene. The DNA for the CDR3 is TGTGCCATCAGTGGGGGGACGGCTAACACAGATACGCAGTATTTT. Amino acids: CAISGGTANTDTQYF.

V usage is TRBV27 and J usage is TRBJ2-5, with 11 bases identical to TRBD2. TRBJ2-7 matches the DNA end more closely, so the J call is doubtful. CDR3 length: 15 amino acids. Germline V gives CDR1 MNHEY, CDR2 SMNVEV (reference sequence). The DNA of the CDR3 is TGTGCCAGCAGCCTTGAATGGACTAGCGGGTCCGAGCAGTACTTC. Its translation: CASSLEWTSGSEQYF.

Only a few counts were recorded for this clonotype. The J gene is TRBJ2-5, the V gene TRBV12-3 or TRBV12-4; D may be TRBD1 (5 bases). Trimming left V 6 bases short and J 4 bases short, with 15 bases between. The CDR3 length is 14 residues. The CDR3 loop reads CASSSSPRGETQYF. DNA of the CDR3: TGTGCCAGCAGCTCCTCCCCTAGGGGAGAGACCCAGTACTTC.

The chain couples TRBV29-1 to TRBJ1-4; D possibly corresponds to TRBD1 (6 bases). The V gene lost 5 bases and the J gene lost 8 bases, with 15 bases spanning the gap. This CDR3 is 13 amino acids long. CDR1 is SQVTM, CDR2 ANQGSEA, per germline. The CDR3 reads CSVRSGVGEKLFF. The CDR3 DNA reads as TGCAGCGTTCGGTCAGGGGTCGGCGAAAAACTGTTTTTT.

Points on this clonotype: No DNA is shown, since the ends of the CDR3 on it are uncertain; the CDR3 is the one TCRdb lists. This chain uses TRBV28 with TRBJ2-7; TRBD2 reflects the table's D call only, with no check against the DNA. From its first to its last residue, the CDR3 has 19 amino acids. Germline V CDR1 and CDR2: MDHEN, SYDVKM. This CDR3 is CASSSSTSGRAYIGYEQYF.

The chain carries TRBV3-1 and TRBJ1-2, with D possibly being TRBD1 (5 bases). This CDR3 spans 15 amino acids. V was cut by 4 bases and J by 4 bases, with 16 bases left in between. The germline gives CDR1 LGHDT, CDR2 YNNKEL (reference sequence). The CDR3 here is CASSLRSGTGYGYTF. CDR3 sequence (DNA): TGTGCCAGCAGCCTCCGTTCCGGGACGGGCTATGGCTACACCTTC.

As to this clonotype: At one boundary the junction diverges from the germline segment, which might be a read error. J is TRBJ1-1 and V is TRBV27; D not certain. The CDR3 sequence is 13 residues long. Per germline, CDR1 MNHEY and CDR2 SMNVEV (reference sequence). CDR3 protein: CASSLSGIAEAFF. DNA for the CDR3: TGTGCCAGCAGTTTATCCGGGATCGCTGAGGCTTTCTTT.

The count of this clonotype is one. The chain has TRBV10-3 and TRBJ2-7; 11 bases line up with TRBD2. V lost 3 bases and J lost 0; bases outside the gene matches: 10. Germline CDR1 is ENHRY and CDR2 is SYGVKD. This CDR3 spans 18 amino acids. The CDR3 here is CAISEYGGGTSGSYEQYF. The CDR3 coding sequence is TGTGCCATCAGTGAATATGGGGGTGGGACTAGCGGCTCCTACGAGCAGTACTTC.

This clonotype was observed a few times. The chain links TRBV6-5 to TRBJ1-6; no reliable D call. CDR3 size: 16 residues. Germline loops: CDR1 MNHEY, CDR2 SVGAGI. The V end was cut by 0 bases, the J end by 1 base, with 7 bases between. The CDR3 reads CASSYSSRSYNSPLHF. The CDR3 DNA reads as TGTGCCAGCAGTTACTCATCGCGGTCCTATAATTCACCCCTCCACTTT.

This clonotype was seen a handful of times. The CDR3 bases are TGTGCCAGCAGTGGGACCCCCTCGTACTACGAGCAGTACTTC. Translation: CASSGTPSYYEQYF. The chain uses TRBV6-2 or TRBV6-3 and TRBJ2-7; D tentatively fits TRBD1 or TRBD2 (5 bases each). The CDR3 is made up of 14 amino acids. Germline V gene data show CDR1 as MNHEY and CDR2 as SVGEGT. With 5 bases removed from V and 3 bases from J, the gap between germline ends came to 14 bases.

This clonotype has ten or more counts. The chain recombines TRBV7-3 with TRBJ2-6; D is perhaps TRBD1 (6 bases). V lost 3 bases, J lost 2 bases, and 8 bases lay in between. Germline CDR1 reads SGHTA; CDR2 reads FQGTGA. The length of the CDR3 is 15 residues. This CDR3 reads CASSFTGTGANVLTF. The CDR3 coding sequence is TGTGCCAGCAGCTTTACAGGGACTGGGGCCAACGTCCTGACTTTC.

J is TRBJ2-7 and V is TRBV7-9; D is unclear. Trimming shortened V by 5 bases and J by 3 bases, and 8 bases separated the two germline ends. The CDR3 totals 12 residues. The germline gives CDR1 SEHNR, CDR2 FQNEAQ (reference sequence). The CDR3 bases are TGTGCCAGCAGCACCAGAATCTACGAGCAGTACTTC. Amino acids: CASSTRIYEQYF.

The genes are TRBV29-1 and TRBJ2-5; tentatively, D is TRBD1 or TRBD2 (5 bases each). The J call may be mistaken, given a closer DNA end match to TRBJ2-1. Germline V gene sequence: CDR1 SQVTM, CDR2 ANQGSEA. The CDR3 consists of 14 residues. The CDR3 nucleotides read TGCAGCGTTGAGCGAGGGGCCCCGGGGAATGAGCAGTTCTTC. Protein sequence: CSVERGAPGNEQFF.

This clonotype has just a few counts. The rearrangement links TRBV6-1 to TRBJ2-5; possible D gene TRBD2, 6 bases. The DNA matches TRBJ2-7 better at its end, which makes the J call doubtful. This CDR3 is 14 amino acids long. Germline V gives CDR1 MNHNS, CDR2 SASEGT. Here the CDR3 DNA reads TGTGCCAGCAGTGAAGGGGGGAGGACCCACGAGCAGTACTTC. Protein product: CASSEGGRTHEQYF.

This clonotype was counted between two and nine times. The V and J genes are TRBV7-2 and TRBJ1-2, with no clear D. Germline V gene sequence: CDR1 SGHTA, CDR2 FQGNSA. Trimming shortened V by 2 bases and J by 3 bases, and 7 bases separated the two germline ends. The CDR3 is made up of 13 amino acids. CDR3 DNA: TGTGCCAGCAGCTTAAGGACGGACTATGGCTACACCTTC. Encoded protein: CASSLRTDYGYTF.